This T cell receptor (beta chain) was retrieved from a study of blood T cells in healthy people across ages. Overall study findings and caveats: Age brought a roughly linear fall in TCR beta diversity measured per million T cells.

This clonotype was seen a few times. Antigen specificity is unknown. Primed by a sample-barcoded 5' primer and a J-beta primer mix, a second PCR proceeded for 7 to 11 cycles. One entry per CDR3 protein, called by TCRdb with MiXCR from the 5' RACE reads. The table lists fewer than 2 million distinct CDR3 sequences, about two fifths of them singletons, with approximately 22% in the top ten. The CDR3 extends over 13 amino acids. The V and J ends lost 7 bases and 0 bases respectively, with 9 bases between them. V usage is TRBV12-3 or TRBV12-4 and J usage is TRBJ1-1; no firm D call. This TCR derives from a human donor in good health. The sample was blood. Written as DNA, the CDR3 is TGTGCCAGCAACCGACATATGAACACTGAAGCTTTCTTT. As protein: CASNRHMNTEAFF.